This entry lists 19 T cell receptor beta chains sequenced from one sample in a study of cytomegalovirus exposure and HLA in healthy donors (TCRdb year 2017). Library method: the immunoSEQ multiplex PCR assay. The multiplex PCR relied on a mix of 60 forward primers for TCR Vbeta segments and 13 reverse primers for TCR Jbeta segments. In its TCRdb copy, this immuneACCESS table keeps in-frame sequences only and misses some clones. Where compared with another copy, unresolved V genes explain less than half of these, and the others have no known cause. In all, the sample holds over 95,000 clones, and about three quarters of those were seen once. The top ten hold approximately 12% of the sample. Input material: PBMCs. All receptors come from a woman between 40 and 50 years old in good health and CMV-seropositive.

Regarding this clone: Additional DNA sequences in this sample encode the identical CDR3. The chain combines TRBV4-1 with TRBJ2-1; 11 bases match TRBD2. Per the germline V gene, CDR1 is MGHRA and CDR2 is YSYEKL. Germline trimming cut 4 bases from V and 4 bases from J; bases unmatched to any gene: 6. The CDR3 runs 16 residues. The CDR3 reads CASSLLAGGGYNEQFF. The DNA of the CDR3 is TGCGCCAGCAGCCTTCTAGCGGGGGGCGGGTACAATGAGCAGTTCTTC.

The V call is TRBV6-1, the J call TRBJ2-7; 7 nucleotides agree with TRBD1. The CDR3 sequence is 12 residues long. Germline CDR1 is MNHNS and CDR2 is SASEGT. Germline trimming cut 10 bases from V and 4 bases from J; bases unmatched to any gene: 7. The CDR3 sequence is CAIKGAPYEQYF. CDR3 bases: TGTGCCATCAAGGGGGCCCCTTACGAGCAGTACTTC.

This chain links TRBV5-6 with TRBJ1-2; D may be TRBD1 (5 bases). Germline lookup yields CDR1 SGHDT and CDR2 YYEEEE. Trimming pared 0 bases from V and 8 bases from J, leaving 17 bases between. This CDR3 comprises 15 residues. CDR3 region: CASSLGGTRVGGYTF. CDR3 bases: TGTGCCAGCAGCTTGGGTGGTACCAGGGTTGGCGGCTACACCTTC.

V is TRBV5-1 and J is TRBJ2-3, with D tentatively TRBD2 (6 bases). Germline assignment: CDR1 SGHRS and CDR2 YFSETQ. CDR3 length: 15 amino acids. With 4 bases removed from V and 4 bases from J, the gap between germline ends came to 16 bases. The CDR3, as DNA: TGCGCCAGCAGCCAGCCGGGACTTAGGGCAGATACGCAGTATTTT. Translated: CASSQPGLRADTQYF.

This clone occurred once. This chain joins TRBV2 and TRBJ2-2; TRBD1 agrees at 8 bases. V was clipped by 9 bases and J by 3 bases; unmatched bases: 9. Germline V lookup: CDR1 SNHLY, CDR2 FYNNEI. The CDR3 extends over 15 amino acids. DNA of the CDR3: TGTGCCAGGGGACAGGCAGCTTGGGACACCGGGGAGCTGTTTTTT. Amino acids: CARGQAAWDTGELFF.

This clone was seen only a few times. V gene TRBV5-1 combines with J gene TRBJ1-4; no definite D call. The CDR3 sequence is 14 residues long. Per the germline V gene, CDR1 is SGHRS and CDR2 is YFSETQ. The V end was cut by 3 bases, the J end by 0 bases, with 6 bases between. CDR3 loop: CASSSTATNEKLFF. In DNA, the CDR3 is TGCGCCAGCAGCTCAACTGCAACTAATGAAAAACTGTTTTTT. Drawing the rest from reference TRBV5-1 and TRBJ1-4, the complete variable domain is KAGVTQTPRYLIKTRGQQVTLSCSPISGHRSVSWYQQTPGQGLQFLFEYFSETQRNKGNFPGRFSGRQFSNSRSEMNVSTLELGDSALYLCASSSTATNEKLFFGSGTQLSVL.

The CDR3 is CASSGGSGNTIYF. The CDR3 coding sequence is TGCGCCAGCAGCGGGGGGTCTGGAAACACCATATATTTT. This chain uses TRBV5-1 with TRBJ1-3; D might be TRBD1 (5 bases). Trimming cost V 4 bases and J 1 base, with 6 bases left between them. The CDR3 is made up of 13 amino acids. Germline V gives CDR1 SGHRS, CDR2 YFSETQ.

V usage is TRBV7-8 and J usage is TRBJ2-7, with 7 bases that match TRBD1. Germline CDR1 and CDR2: SGHVS and FQNEAQ. The CDR3 consists of 16 residues. After removal of 2 bases from V and 3 bases from J, the junction contained 10 bases not matched to a gene. This CDR3 reads CASSLRDSLVFYEQYF. For the CDR3, the DNA is TGTGCCAGCAGCTTACGGGACAGCCTAGTCTTCTACGAGCAGTACTTC.

This chain joins TRBV6-5 and TRBJ2-7; D may be TRBD2 (5 bases). Deletions cut 6 bases from V and 4 bases from J, with 16 bases between. This CDR3 comprises 14 residues. Germline CDR1 is MNHEY and CDR2 is SVGAGI. The CDR3 nucleotides are TGTGCCAGCAGCTCCACGGCCCGCGGGTACGAGCAGTACTTC. The encoded protein is CASSSTARGYEQYF.

This clone was counted between two and nine times. V and J are TRBV5-1 and TRBJ1-6; D is unresolved. Trimming shortened V by 0 bases and J by 6 bases, and 13 bases separated the two germline ends. The CDR3 sequence is 16 residues long. Germline V gene data show CDR1 as SGHRS and CDR2 as YFSETQ. Here the CDR3 reads CASSLDLSGGNSPLHF. The CDR3 DNA reads as TGCGCCAGCAGCTTGGATTTATCGGGTGGTAATTCACCCCTCCACTTT.

A few counts support this clone. The rearrangement links TRBV5-6 to TRBJ2-2; TRBD2 might be the D (5 bases). The CDR3 is 14 amino acids. Trimming pared 4 bases from V and 7 bases from J, leaving 14 bases between. Germline assignment: CDR1 SGHDT and CDR2 YYEEEE. The CDR3 DNA is TGTGCCAGCAGCCTAGCCGTTGGATTCGGGGAGCTGTTTTTT. This sequence encodes CASSLAVGFGELFF.

The chain combines TRBV6-5 with TRBJ1-6; TRBD1 agrees at 11 bases. Germline CDR1 and CDR2: MNHEY and SVGAGI. V lost 9 bases to trimming and J lost 4 bases; unmatched junction nucleotides: 2. This CDR3 has 14 residues. Here the CDR3 reads CASGQGAYNSPLHF. The CDR3 DNA reads as TGTGCCAGTGGACAGGGGGCTTATAATTCACCCCTCCACTTT.

This clone was recorded a few times. The V and J genes are TRBV6-5 and TRBJ2-3; TRBD2 matches at 9 bases. The CDR3 extends over 15 amino acids. V shed 4 bases, J shed 4 bases, and the junction held 6 bases outside the gene matches. The V gene's germline CDR1 is MNHEY and CDR2 SVGAGI. The CDR3 nucleotides read TGTGCCAGCAGTTTCAGCGGGGGGTTGGCAGATACGCAGTATTTT. Translating it yields CASSFSGGLADTQYF.

About this clone itself: The conserved closing phenylalanine or tryptophan is absent in this CDR3, likely reflecting a read error. No DNA is shown, since the ends of the CDR3 on it are uncertain; the CDR3 is the one TCRdb lists. The chain recombines TRBV9 with TRBJ2-7; the DNA was not used to check the table's D call, TRBD2. Germline values: CDR1 SGDLS, CDR2 YYNGEE. The CDR3 spans 11 residues, counting both ends. The CDR3 reads CASSGLAGLSL.

The chain couples TRBV27 to TRBJ2-7, with D possibly TRBD1 on 5 matching bases. The germline V gene has CDR1 MNHEY and CDR2 SMNVEV (reference sequence). The ends were cut back, 7 bases at V and 5 bases at J, with 15 bases in the middle. The CDR3 sequence is 13 residues long. In DNA form, the CDR3 reads TGTGCCAGCACTGCGGCAGGGTCAGACGAGCAGTACTTC. Amino acids: CASTAAGSDEQYF.

V is TRBV7-2 and J is TRBJ1-2; TRBD1 might be the D (5 bases). Trimming pared 5 bases from V and 2 bases from J, leaving 9 bases between. Germline V CDR1 and CDR2: SGHTA, FQGNSA. The CDR3 extends over 13 amino acids. The CDR3 sequence: CASSTRQNYGYTF. CDR3 coding DNA: TGTGCCAGCAGCACGCGACAGAACTATGGCTACACCTTC.

The chain carries TRBV6-5 and TRBJ2-2, with 8 bases that match TRBD2. This CDR3 has 15 residues. The V segment lost 6 bases and the J segment 5 bases; nucleotides outside the gene matches: 8. Germline CDR1 reads MNHEY; CDR2 reads SVGAGI. The CDR3 nucleotides are TGTGCCAGCAGCGGACTAGCCGGCAGAACCGGGGAGCTGTTTTTT. Its translation is CASSGLAGRTGELFF.

V usage is TRBV6-5 and J usage is TRBJ1-5; perhaps TRBD1 as D (6 bases). CDR3 length equals 14 residues. Germline CDR1 and CDR2: MNHEY and SVGAGI. V was shortened by 5 bases and J by 7 bases, with 15 bases between the two germline ends. The CDR3 DNA follows: TGTGCCAGCAGTCCACAACCACAGGGCCAGCCCCAGCATTTT. Translated: CASSPQPQGQPQHF.

The gene calls are TRBV5-8 and TRBJ1-4; the match to TRBD1 covers 8 bases. The junction had 10 bases not matched to a gene; V was cut back by 5 bases and J by 4 bases. Germline V gene data show CDR1 as SGHTS and CDR2 as YDEGEE. This CDR3 region has 16 residues. CDR3 protein: CASRFDRGGDNEKLFF. In DNA form, the CDR3 reads TGTGCCAGCAGGTTCGACAGGGGAGGAGATAATGAAAAACTGTTTTTT.